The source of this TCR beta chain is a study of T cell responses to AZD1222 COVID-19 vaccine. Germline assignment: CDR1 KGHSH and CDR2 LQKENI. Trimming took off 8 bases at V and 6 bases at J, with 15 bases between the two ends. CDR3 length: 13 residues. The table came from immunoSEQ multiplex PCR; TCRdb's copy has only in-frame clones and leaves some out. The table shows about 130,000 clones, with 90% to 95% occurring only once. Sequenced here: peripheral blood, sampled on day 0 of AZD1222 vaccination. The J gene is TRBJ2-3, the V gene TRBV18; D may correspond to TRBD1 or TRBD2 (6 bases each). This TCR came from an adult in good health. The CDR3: CASLETGADTQYF. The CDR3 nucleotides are TGTGCCAGCCTGGAGACGGGGGCCGATACGCAGTATTTT. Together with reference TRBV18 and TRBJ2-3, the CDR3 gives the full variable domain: NAGVMQNPRHLVRRRGQEARLRCSPMKGHSHVYWYRQLPEEGLKFMVYLQKENIIDESGMPKERFSAEFPKEGPSILRIQQVVRGDSAAYFCASLETGADTQYFGPGTRLTVL.